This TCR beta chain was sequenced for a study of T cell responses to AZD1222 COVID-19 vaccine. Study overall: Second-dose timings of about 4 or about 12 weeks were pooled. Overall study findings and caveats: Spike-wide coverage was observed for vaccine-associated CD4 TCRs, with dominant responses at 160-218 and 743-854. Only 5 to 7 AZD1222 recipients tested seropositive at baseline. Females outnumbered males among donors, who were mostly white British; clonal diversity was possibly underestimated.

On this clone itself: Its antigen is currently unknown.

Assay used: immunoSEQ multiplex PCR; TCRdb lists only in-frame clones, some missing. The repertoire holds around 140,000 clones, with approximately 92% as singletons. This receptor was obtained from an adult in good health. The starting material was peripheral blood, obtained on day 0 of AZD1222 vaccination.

CDR3 amino acids: CASSYNTGAVNSPLHF. CDR3 DNA: TGTGCCAGCAGTTACAATACAGGGGCCGTGAATTCACCCCTCCACTTT. This chain connects TRBV6-5 to TRBJ1-6; 7 positions agree with TRBD1. Germline assignment: CDR1 MNHEY and CDR2 SVGAGI. This CDR3 has 16 residues. The trim removed 2 bases at V and 7 bases at J, leaving 8 bases unmatched.